This is a list of T cell receptor beta chains from one sample in a study of blood T cell repertoires in COVID-19. This table comes from immunoSEQ multiplex PCR, and its TCRdb copy is limited to in-frame clones, with some not included. The sample includes around 260,000 clones, approximately 80% of them seen just once. The sample consisted of peripheral blood. These receptors were collected from a man aged 60 to 75 with acute or convalescent COVID-19. Each CDR3 is given with its conserved first and last residue. A D gene is named only where the DNA matches it firmly. The listing skips clone size in some rows; elsewhere it reads once, few, many or a size class.

j_call v_call d_call clone_size cdr3_aa cdr3_nt
TRBJ2-7 TRBV3-1/TRBV3-2 TRBD2 - CASSRYQRGNHYEQYF TGTGCCAGCAGCCGGTATCAGCGGGGCAACCACTACGAGCAGTACTTC
TRBJ1-3 TRBV19 - - CASLQSSGNTIYF TGTGCCAGTCTACAGAGCTCTGGAAACACCATATATTTT
TRBJ2-7 TRBV6-5 TRBD2 - CASGGWSREPYEQYF TGTGCCAGCGGAGGCTGGTCGCGGGAGCCCTACGAGCAGTACTTC
TRBJ2-7 TRBV27 TRBD2 few CASSQGTSPTEQYF TGTGCCAGCAGCCAGGGGACTAGCCCCACCGAGCAGTACTTC
TRBJ1-2 TRBV7-3 - - CASSPGPAGSYTF TGTGCCAGCAGTCCCGGCCCGGCGGGGAGCTACACCTTC
TRBJ2-2 TRBV10-1 - - CASSEAEELFF TGCGCCAGCAGTGAGGCAGAGGAGCTGTTTTTT
TRBJ2-5 TRBV27 TRBD1 - CASSLKTGMGTQYF TGTGCCAGCAGTTTAAAGACAGGGATGGGGACCCAGTACTTC
TRBJ2-2 TRBV7-2 - - CASSPQGRNTGELFF TGTGCCAGCAGCCCCCAAGGGAGGAACACCGGGGAGCTGTTTTTT
TRBJ2-7 TRBV2 - - CASSEWREQYF TGTGCCAGCAGTGAATGGAGGGAGCAGTACTTC
TRBJ2-7 TRBV9 TRBD2 - CASSSGGALGEQYF TGTGCCAGCAGTAGCGGGGGGGCTTTGGGCGAGCAGTACTTC
TRBJ1-2 TRBV5-4 - once CASSFRGGETGYGYTF TGTGCCAGCAGCTTCAGAGGGGGGGAAACGGGGTATGGCTACACCTTC
TRBJ1-6 TRBV5-1 TRBD1 once CASSLVRTGNNSPLHF TGCGCCAGCAGCTTGGTGCGGACAGGCAATAATTCACCCCTCCACTTT
TRBJ2-1 TRBV9 TRBD2 - CASSLRGLAFLNEQFF TGTGCCAGCAGCCTACGGGGACTAGCATTTCTCAATGAGCAGTTCTTC
TRBJ1-2 TRBV28 - - CASSLSRGGYTF TGTGCCAGCAGTTTATCAAGGGGTGGCTACACCTTC
TRBJ2-2 TRBV7-3 - - CASSLFGQGNTGELFF TGTGCCAGCAGCTTATTCGGGCAGGGAAACACCGGGGAGCTGTTTTTT
TRBJ2-1 TRBV30 TRBD2 few CAWTGLAVLGKQFF TGTGCCTGGACCGGACTAGCAGTATTGGGTAAGCAGTTCTTC
TRBJ2-1 TRBV2 - - CASSEVVGNEQFF TGTGCCAGCAGTGAAGTGGTCGGCAATGAGCAGTTCTTC
TRBJ1-1 TRBV6-5 TRBD1 once CASRPGTVGELAFF TGTGCCAGCAGGCCTGGGACAGTGGGTGAGCTGGCTTTCTTT
TRBJ1-1 TRBV3-1/TRBV3-2 - few CASSAAMRTEAFF TGTGCCAGCTCCGCCGCCATGAGGACTGAAGCTTTCTTT
TRBJ1-2 TRBV29-1 - - CSVATLQVRYGYTF TGCAGCGTTGCGACCTTACAGGTCCGGTATGGCTACACCTTC
TRBJ1-2 TRBV19 - - CASIPANENYGYTF TGTGCCAGTATCCCCGCCAACGAGAACTATGGCTACACCTTC
TRBJ2-5 TRBV6-5 - - CASTGHQETQYF TGTGCCAGTACAGGGCACCAAGAGACCCAGTACTTC
TRBJ2-6 TRBV7-3 TRBD2 - CASSLRGGRKSGANVLTF TGTGCCAGCAGCTTAAGGGGCGGGAGGAAATCTGGGGCCAACGTCCTGACTTTC
TRBJ2-2 TRBV11-2 - once CASSTGANTGELFF TGTGCCAGCAGCACCGGAGCGAACACCGGGGAGCTGTTTTTT